This TCR beta chain was identified during a study of cytomegalovirus exposure and HLA in healthy donors. The study's findings and limits: Through in vitro validation, three CMV-associated chains were shown to be specific for CMV antigens. According to reports, the classifier identified cytomegalovirus status with high specificity and sensitivity.

As regards this clone: As yet, its antigen is unknown.

Libraries were prepared by immunoSEQ multiplex PCR; TCRdb keeps only in-frame clonotypes and omits some of them. Of some 120,000 clones in the sample, around 92% are singletons; the top ten hold around 3.5%. The V end lost 5 bases, the J end lost 1 base, and 8 bases lay between the germline ends. Germline CDR1 is SGHVS and CDR2 is FNYEAQ. The CDR3 length is 13 residues. This sequence joins TRBV7-6 and TRBJ1-1; D call uncertain. This receptor was taken from a man aged 25 to 45 in good health and CMV-seronegative. The sequencing sample was made of PBMCs. DNA for the CDR3: TGTGCCAGCAGCGCGCAACCGAACACTGAAGCTTTCTTT. It specifies CASSAQPNTEAFF.